The next 6 T cell receptor beta chains were all read from a single sample in a study of tumor-infiltrating lymphocytes in localized non-small cell lung cancer. TCRdb's table, derived via immunoSEQ multiplex PCR, lists solely in-frame clones and lacks some. The sample includes 15,000 to 16,000 clones, about 75% seen only once; the top ten take 5% to 6%. Sequenced: lung tumor tissue. These receptors all stem from a human donor with non-small cell lung cancer.

This clone was recorded once. CDR3 bases: TGTGCCAGCAGCTTGGGACGGGAGAGGGCAGATACGCAGTATTTT. Protein sequence: CASSLGRERADTQYF. V usage is TRBV5-5 and J usage is TRBJ2-3; weak D call: TRBD2 (6 bases). The CDR3 length is 15 residues. The V gene's germline CDR1 is SGHKS and CDR2 YYEKEE (reference sequence). V dropped 0 bases and J dropped 4 bases, with 12 bases sitting between them.

This clone was recorded once. The V and J genes are TRBV18 and TRBJ2-7, with 8 bases lining up with TRBD2. This CDR3 has 13 amino acids. The germline V gene has CDR1 KGHSH and CDR2 LQKENI. V was clipped by 3 bases and J by 8 bases; unmatched bases: 6. The CDR3 DNA follows: TGTGCCAGCTCACCTGAATATAGCGGGAAGCAGTACTTC. Translating gives CASSPEYSGKQYF.

The V gene is TRBV9, the J gene TRBJ1-3; TRBD1 matches 9 bases. Germline V lookup: CDR1 SGDLS, CDR2 YYNGEE. CDR3 length equals 14 residues. V lost 3 bases and J lost 5; bases outside the gene matches: 3. The CDR3 nucleotides read TGTGCCAGCAGCGCGGGACAGGGAAGAAACACCATATATTTT. It is translated as CASSAGQGRNTIYF.

The chain uses TRBV19 and TRBJ2-5, with TRBD2 identical over 11 bases. The CDR3 has 16 residues. The junction had 9 bases not matched to a gene; V was cut back by 6 bases and J by 3 bases. Germline CDR1 is LNHDA and CDR2 is SQIVND (reference sequence). CDR3 in amino acids: CASRPGTGLAEETQYF. In DNA, the CDR3 is TGTGCCAGTAGGCCCGGGACGGGACTAGCGGAAGAGACCCAGTACTTC.

This clone was counted a few times. The chain joins TRBV9 to TRBJ2-3; TRBD2 matches at 8 bases. Germline V gene lookup returns CDR1 SGDLS and CDR2 YYNGEE. V gave up 0 bases and J gave up 3 bases; unmatched junction bases: 3. The CDR3 contains 15 residues. The CDR3 DNA reads as TGTGCCAGCAGCGTAGAACTAGCGGTTACAGATACGCAGTATTTT. Residues: CASSVELAVTDTQYF. Based on the CDR3 plus reference TRBV9 and TRBJ2-3, the full variable domain is DSGVTQTPKHLITATGQRVTLRCSPRSGDLSVYWYQQSLDQGLQFLIQYYNGEERAKGNILERFSAQQFPDLHSELNLSSLELGDSALYFCASSVELAVTDTQYFGPGTRLTVL.

This clone was counted only a few times. V is TRBV5-1 and J is TRBJ2-7; 7 bases are a match to TRBD2. Trimming took 0 bases from V and 2 from J; bases not matched to a gene: 5. Per germline, CDR1 SGHRS and CDR2 YFSETQ. The CDR3 consists of 15 residues. The CDR3 is CASSLDTSVPYEQYF. CDR3 DNA: TGCGCCAGCAGCTTGGACACTAGCGTCCCCTACGAGCAGTACTTC.